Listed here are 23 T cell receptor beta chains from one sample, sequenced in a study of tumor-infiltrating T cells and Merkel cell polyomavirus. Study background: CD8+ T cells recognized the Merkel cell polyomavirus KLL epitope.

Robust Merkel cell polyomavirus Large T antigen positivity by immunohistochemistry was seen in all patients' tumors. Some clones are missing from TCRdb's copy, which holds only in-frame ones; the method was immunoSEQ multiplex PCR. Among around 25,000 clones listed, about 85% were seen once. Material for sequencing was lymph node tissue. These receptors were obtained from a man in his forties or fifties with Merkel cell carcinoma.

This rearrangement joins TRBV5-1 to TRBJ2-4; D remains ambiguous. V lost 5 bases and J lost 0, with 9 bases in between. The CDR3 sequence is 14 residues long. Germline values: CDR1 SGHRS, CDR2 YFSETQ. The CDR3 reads CASRPELAKNIQYF. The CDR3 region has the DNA TGCGCCAGCAGACCGGAGCTAGCCAAAAACATTCAGTACTTC.

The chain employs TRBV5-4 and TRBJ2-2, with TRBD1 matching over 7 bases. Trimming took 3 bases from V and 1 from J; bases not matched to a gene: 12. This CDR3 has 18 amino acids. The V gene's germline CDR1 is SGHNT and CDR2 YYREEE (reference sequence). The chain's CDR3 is CASSSDRQGSLNTGELFF. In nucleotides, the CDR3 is TGTGCCAGCAGCTCGGACCGACAGGGTTCCCTGAACACCGGGGAGCTGTTTTTT.

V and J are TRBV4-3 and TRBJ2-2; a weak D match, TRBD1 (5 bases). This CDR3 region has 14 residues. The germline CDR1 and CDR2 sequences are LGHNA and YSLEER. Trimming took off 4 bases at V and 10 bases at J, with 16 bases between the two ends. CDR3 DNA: TGCGCCAGCAGCCGGGTCCGACAGTCCTTGGAGCTGTTTTTT. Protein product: CASSRVRQSLELFF.

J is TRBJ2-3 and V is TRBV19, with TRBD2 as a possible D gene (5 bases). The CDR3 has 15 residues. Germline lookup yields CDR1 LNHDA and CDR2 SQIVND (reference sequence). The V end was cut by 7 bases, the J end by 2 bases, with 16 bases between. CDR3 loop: CASTPISGSTDTQYF. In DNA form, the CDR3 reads TGTGCCAGTACTCCGATCAGCGGCTCCACAGATACGCAGTATTTT.

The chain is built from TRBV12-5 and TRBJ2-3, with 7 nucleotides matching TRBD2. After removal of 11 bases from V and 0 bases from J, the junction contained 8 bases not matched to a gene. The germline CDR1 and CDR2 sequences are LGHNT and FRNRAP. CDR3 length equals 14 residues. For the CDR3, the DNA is TGTGCTTGCGGACTAGACAAAAGCACAGATACGCAGTATTTT. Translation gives CACGLDKSTDTQYF.

CDR3 region: CASSLAIGFTEAFF. The CDR3 DNA reads as TGTGCCAGCAGCTTAGCAATCGGGTTCACTGAAGCTTTCTTT. The genes are TRBV7-2 and TRBJ1-1; D is undetermined. Germline V CDR1 and CDR2: SGHTA, FQGNSA. The CDR3 runs to 14 residues. V was cut by 0 bases and J by 4 bases, with 9 bases left in between.

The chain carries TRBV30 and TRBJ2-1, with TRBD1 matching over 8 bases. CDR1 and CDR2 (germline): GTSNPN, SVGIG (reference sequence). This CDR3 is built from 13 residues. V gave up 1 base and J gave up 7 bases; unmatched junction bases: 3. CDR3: CAWSDQGANEQFF. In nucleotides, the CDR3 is TGTGCCTGGAGTGACCAGGGGGCGAATGAGCAGTTCTTC.

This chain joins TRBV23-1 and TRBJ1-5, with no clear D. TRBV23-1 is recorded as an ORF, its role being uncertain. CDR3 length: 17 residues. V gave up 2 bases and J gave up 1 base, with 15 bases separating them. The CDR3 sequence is CASSQVRGPVSNQPQHF. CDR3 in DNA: TGCGCCAGCAGTCAAGTGAGAGGTCCCGTAAGCAATCAGCCCCAGCATTTT.

CDR3 sequence reads: CASSVGAGLHNEQFF. DNA of the CDR3: TGTGCCAGCAGTGTAGGAGCGGGTTTACACAATGAGCAGTTCTTC. The rearrangement joins TRBV2 to TRBJ2-1; a possible D gene is TRBD2 (6 bases). Trimming shortened V by 4 bases and J by 5 bases, and 15 bases separated the two germline ends. The germline CDR1 and CDR2 sequences are SNHLY and FYNNEI. CDR3 size: 15 residues. Full variable domain (rest looked up from reference TRBV2 and TRBJ2-1): EPEVTQTPSHQVTQMGQEVILRCVPISNHLYFYWYRQILGQKVEFLVSFYNNEISEKSEIFDDQFSVERPDGSNFTLKIRSTKLEDSAMYFCASSVGAGLHNEQFFGPGTRLTVL.

CDR3 nucleotide sequence: TGTGCCAGCAGCTTCAGCCAAGAGACCCAGTACTTC. Protein sequence: CASSFSQETQYF. The chain has TRBV5-5 and TRBJ2-5, with no clear D. Trimming pared 2 bases from V and 1 base from J, leaving 3 bases between. Germline CDR1 and CDR2: SGHKS and YYEKEE (reference sequence). CDR3 length: 12 amino acids.

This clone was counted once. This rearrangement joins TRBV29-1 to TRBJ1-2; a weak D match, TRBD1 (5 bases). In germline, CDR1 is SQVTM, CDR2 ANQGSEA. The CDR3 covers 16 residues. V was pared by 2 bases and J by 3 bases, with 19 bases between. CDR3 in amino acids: CSVETYGSSGDYGYTF. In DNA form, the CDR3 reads TGCAGCGTTGAAACTTATGGGTCGTCGGGGGACTATGGCTACACCTTC.

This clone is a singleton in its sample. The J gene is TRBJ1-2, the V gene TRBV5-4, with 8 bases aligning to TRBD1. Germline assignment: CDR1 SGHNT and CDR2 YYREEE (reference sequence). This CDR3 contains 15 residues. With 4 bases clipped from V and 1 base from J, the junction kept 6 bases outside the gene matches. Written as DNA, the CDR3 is TGTGCCAGCAGCCACGGACAGGGATTTAACTATGGCTACACCTTC. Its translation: CASSHGQGFNYGYTF.

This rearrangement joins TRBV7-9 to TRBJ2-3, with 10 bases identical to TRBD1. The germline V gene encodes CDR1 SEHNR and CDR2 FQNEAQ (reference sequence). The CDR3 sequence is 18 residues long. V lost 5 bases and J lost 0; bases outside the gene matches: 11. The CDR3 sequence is CASSPGTGALRSTDTQYF. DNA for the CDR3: TGTGCCAGCAGCCCCGGGACAGGGGCCCTCCGAAGCACAGATACGCAGTATTTT.

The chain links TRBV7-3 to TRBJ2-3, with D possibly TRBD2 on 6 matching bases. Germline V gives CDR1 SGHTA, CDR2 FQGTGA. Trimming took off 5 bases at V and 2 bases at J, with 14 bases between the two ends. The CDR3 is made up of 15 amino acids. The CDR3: CASSPGLGLTDTQYF. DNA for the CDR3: TGTGCCAGCAGCCCGGGACTGGGTCTCACAGATACGCAGTATTTT. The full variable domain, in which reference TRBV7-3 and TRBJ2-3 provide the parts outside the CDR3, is GAGVSQTPSNKVTEKGKYVELRCDPISGHTALYWYRQSLGQGPEFLIYFQGTGAADDSGLPNDRFFAVRPEGSVSTLKIQRTERGDSAVYLCASSPGLGLTDTQYFGPGTRLTVL.

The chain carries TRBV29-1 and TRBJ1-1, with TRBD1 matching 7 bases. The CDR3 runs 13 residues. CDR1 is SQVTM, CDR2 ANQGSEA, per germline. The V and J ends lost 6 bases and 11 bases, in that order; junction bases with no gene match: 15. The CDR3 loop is CSVGTGANLNAFF. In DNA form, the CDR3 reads TGCAGCGTGGGCACAGGGGCTAATTTGAATGCTTTCTTT.

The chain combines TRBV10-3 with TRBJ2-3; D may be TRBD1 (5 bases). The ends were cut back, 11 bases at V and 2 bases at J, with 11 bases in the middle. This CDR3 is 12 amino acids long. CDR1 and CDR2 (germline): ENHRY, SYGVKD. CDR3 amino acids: CAVDINTDTQYF. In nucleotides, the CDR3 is TGTGCCGTGGACATTAACACAGATACGCAGTATTTT.

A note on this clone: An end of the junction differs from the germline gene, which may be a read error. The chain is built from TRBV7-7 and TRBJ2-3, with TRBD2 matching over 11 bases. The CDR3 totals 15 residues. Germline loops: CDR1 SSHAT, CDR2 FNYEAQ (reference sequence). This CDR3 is CASSVSGRATDTQYF. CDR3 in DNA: TGTGCTAGCAGCGTTAGCGGGAGGGCCACAGATACGCAGTATTTT.

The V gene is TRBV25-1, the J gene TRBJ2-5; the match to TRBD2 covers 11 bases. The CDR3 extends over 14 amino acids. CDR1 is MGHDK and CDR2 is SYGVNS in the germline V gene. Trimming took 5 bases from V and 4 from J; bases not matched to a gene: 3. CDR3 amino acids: CASSRLAGRETQYF. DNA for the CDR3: TGTGCCAGCAGTAGACTAGCGGGGAGAGAGACCCAGTACTTC.

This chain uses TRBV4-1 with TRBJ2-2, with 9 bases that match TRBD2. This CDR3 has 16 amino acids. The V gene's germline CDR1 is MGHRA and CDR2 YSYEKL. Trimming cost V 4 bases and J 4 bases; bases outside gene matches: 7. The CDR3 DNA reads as TGCGCCAGCAGCCGAATAGCGGGAGCGGGCACCGGGGAGCTGTTTTTT. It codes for CASSRIAGAGTGELFF.

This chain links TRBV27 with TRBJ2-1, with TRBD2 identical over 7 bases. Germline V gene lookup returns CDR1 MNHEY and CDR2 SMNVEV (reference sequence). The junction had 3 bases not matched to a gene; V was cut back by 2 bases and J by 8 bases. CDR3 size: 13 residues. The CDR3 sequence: CASSLNGGDEQFF. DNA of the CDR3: TGTGCCAGCAGTTTAAATGGGGGGGATGAGCAGTTCTTC.

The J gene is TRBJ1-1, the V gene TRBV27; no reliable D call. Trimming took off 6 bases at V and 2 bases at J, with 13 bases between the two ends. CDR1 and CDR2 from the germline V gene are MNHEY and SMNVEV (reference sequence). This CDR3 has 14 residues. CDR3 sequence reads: CASSQISVNTEAFF. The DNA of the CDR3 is TGTGCCAGCAGCCAAATTAGTGTTAACACTGAAGCTTTCTTT.

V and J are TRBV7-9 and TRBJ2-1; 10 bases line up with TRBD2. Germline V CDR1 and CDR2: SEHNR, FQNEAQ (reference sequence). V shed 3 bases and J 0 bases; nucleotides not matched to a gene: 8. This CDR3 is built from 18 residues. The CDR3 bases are TGTGCCAGCAGCTTCGTCCTAGCGGGGGTCCGCTCCTACAATGAGCAGTTCTTC. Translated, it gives CASSFVLAGVRSYNEQFF.

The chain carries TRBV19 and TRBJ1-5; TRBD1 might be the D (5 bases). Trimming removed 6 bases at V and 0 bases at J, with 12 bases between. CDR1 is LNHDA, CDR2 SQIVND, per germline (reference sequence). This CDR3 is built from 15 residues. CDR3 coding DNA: TGTGCCAGTAGCACACAGGACCCTAGCAATCAGCCCCAGCATTTT. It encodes CASSTQDPSNQPQHF.